This TCR beta chain derives from a study of OX40 agonist ivuxolimab in advanced cancers. About the study: The treatment was a fully human IgG2 OX40 agonist, ivuxolimab. At 82.7% male, the cohort had a mean age of around 56 years, ranging from 23 to 79. General study findings and limits: Among the nonresponders, some also had low normalized T-cell clonal expansion.

Assay: immunoSEQ multiplex PCR; the TCRdb copy retains only in-frame clones and omits some. This sample has tens of thousands of clones, with roughly 94% found just once. A note on this clone: What it recognizes is unknown.

Trimming left V 4 bases short and J 4 bases short, with 4 bases between. This CDR3 is 11 amino acids long. Germline CDR1 and CDR2: MNHEY and SMNVEV (reference sequence). Sequences were derived from CD4+ or CD8+ T cells sorted from blood, sampled in a trial of the OX40 agonist ivuxolimab. The origin of this receptor is an adult with an advanced solid tumor such as melanoma, head and neck, liver or kidney cancer. The chain recombines TRBV27 with TRBJ1-2; D remains unclear. Here the CDR3 DNA reads TGTGCCAGCAGTTCTGGCTATGGCTACACCTTC. Translating gives CASSSGYGYTF.